These T cell receptor beta chains were read from a single sample in a study of T-cell reconstitution after alpha-beta-depleted transplantation in children. In TCRdb, the PCR reads were re-called with MiXCR into one record per CDR3 protein. The repertoire holds around 400,000 distinct CDR3 sequences, with around 21% as singletons. Sequences were derived from PBMCs from the stem cell graft donor, sampled from the stem cell graft. These receptors were taken from a human donor who donated a stem cell graft to a child with acute myeloid leukemia. The CDR3 runs from the conserved cysteine through the conserved F or W. The D gene is left open where the match is weak. Clone size is given for some rows only: seen once, a few or many times, or a class if the clone is expanded.

v_call	d_call	clone_size	j_call	cdr3_nt	cdr3_aa
TRBV20-1	-	few	TRBJ2-7	TGCAGTGCTAGAAACGGGGGCACCTACGAGCAGTACTTC	CSARNGGTYEQYF
TRBV20-1	-	-	TRBJ2-1	TGCAGTGCCGAAGACCTCCCAGGGCAGTTCTTC	CSAEDLPGQFF
TRBV12-3/TRBV12-4	TRBD1	few	TRBJ2-1	TGTGCCAGCACCCACGGACAGGCGGATGAGCAGTTCTTC	CASTHGQADEQFF
TRBV27	-	many	TRBJ2-7	TGTGCCAGCAGTTTCGGACGGGACACCGCTACCTACGAGCAGTACTTC	CASSFGRDTATYEQYF
TRBV6-1	-	-	TRBJ1-2	TGTGCCAGCAGTCCAGGACAGCTCAACTATGGCTACACCTTC	CASSPGQLNYGYTF
TRBV24-1	-	many	TRBJ2-5	TGTGCCACCAGTGATGGTCGAGAGACCCAGTACTTC	CATSDGRETQYF
TRBV10-3	-	many	TRBJ2-6	TGTGCCATCAGACAGGACTCTGGGGCCAACGTCCTGACTTTC	CAIRQDSGANVLTF
TRBV12-3/TRBV12-4	TRBD2	few	TRBJ2-1	TGTGCCAGCAGTCCTCGACTAGCTGACTACAATGAGCAGTTCTTC	CASSPRLADYNEQFF
TRBV20-1	TRBD1	-	TRBJ2-7	TGCAGTGCCCTACGGGGACAGTACTACGAGCAGTACTTC	CSALRGQYYEQYF
TRBV5-8	-	-	TRBJ1-5	TGTGCCAGCAGCTTGGCAACAGGTAGCAATCAGCCCCAGCATTTT	CASSLATGSNQPQHF
TRBV10-3	-	few	TRBJ1-1	TGTGCCATCAGGGGGAGAACAGGGAATTTTATGAACACTGAAGCTTTCTTT	CAIRGRTGNFMNTEAFF
TRBV7-8	-	few	TRBJ1-4	TGTGCCAGCAGCTTAGCGTTCCGTGAAAAACTGTTTTTT	CASSLAFREKLFF
TRBV6-1	TRBD1	-	TRBJ2-5	TGTGCCAGCAGTAGGGACAGGGGGCGCGGGGAGACCCAGTACTTC	CASSRDRGRGETQYF
TRBV5-1	TRBD1	many	TRBJ2-5	TGCGCCAGCAGCTTCGGACAGGGACGAGGTTGGCAAGAGACCCAGTACTTC	CASSFGQGRGWQETQYF
TRBV20-1	-	-	TRBJ2-4	TGCAGTGCTAGAAAAACACGATACAGAGCCAAAAACATTCAGTACTTC	CSARKTRYRAKNIQYF
TRBV20-1	-	many	TRBJ1-2	TGCAGTGCTAGAGATCGAAGGGGCTACACCTTC	CSARDRRGYTF
TRBV4-1	-	-	TRBJ2-7	TGCGCCAGCAGCCAAGGGTCTAGCCTTTCCTACGAGCAGTACTTC	CASSQGSSLSYEQYF
TRBV15	-	few	TRBJ2-7	TGTGCCACCAGCAGAGGATCCAGGGCATCCGAGCAGTACTTC	CATSRGSRASEQYF
TRBV29-1	TRBD1	few	TRBJ2-7	TGCAGCGTTGCGGACAGGGCCGGCTACGAGCAGTACTTC	CSVADRAGYEQYF
TRBV28	TRBD2	-	TRBJ2-1	TGTGCCAGCAGTAAGACGGGACTAGCGTTGGGCAATGAGCGGTTCTTC	CASSKTGLALGNERFF
TRBV29-1	-	-	TRBJ2-3	TGCAGCGTTATAAGCGGGAGCACAGATACGCAGTATTTT	CSVISGSTDTQYF
TRBV6-2/TRBV6-3	TRBD2	many	TRBJ2-1	TGCGCCAGCAGCTCCCCGGGACTAGCGGGAGGCAATGAGCAGTTCTTC	CASSSPGLAGGNEQFF
TRBV29-1	TRBD1	many	TRBJ1-2	TGCAGCGCCATGATGGGGACAGGGGATGGCTACACCTTC	CSAMMGTGDGYTF
TRBV10-2	TRBD1	few	TRBJ1-4	TGCGCCAGCAGTGGGGACAGGGGTGAAAAACTGTTTTTT	CASSGDRGEKLFF
TRBV5-1	-	-	TRBJ2-1	TGCGCCAGCAGCGTGGGGTCGTCTAGCTCCTACAATGAGCAGTTCTTC	CASSVGSSSSYNEQFF
TRBV4-1	-	-	TRBJ2-7	TGCGCCAGCAGCCAAGATCGGGTGTCTGACTACGAGCAGTACTTC	CASSQDRVSDYEQYF
TRBV29-1	-	many	TRBJ1-1	TGCAGCGTTGGAGAGGGAGGGGGGACTGAAGCTTTCTTT	CSVGEGGGTEAFF
TRBV27	TRBD1	few	TRBJ2-3	TGTGCCAGCAGACGGGACAGGGGAATCACCACAGATACGCAGTATTTT	CASRRDRGITTDTQYF
TRBV12-3/TRBV12-4	TRBD2	-	TRBJ2-3	TGTGCCAGCAGATACTTAGCGGGGGGGGGCGGAGATACGCAGTATTTT	CASRYLAGGGGDTQYF
TRBV24-1	TRBD1	-	TRBJ1-6	TGTGCCACCAGTGATCCTCCGGGACAGGGATTCAATCCCCTCCACTTT	CATSDPPGQGFNPLHF
TRBV7-3	-	-	TRBJ2-7	TGTGCCAGCAGCTTTGACAGACACTACGAGCAGTACTTC	CASSFDRHYEQYF
TRBV6-5	-	few	TRBJ2-7	TGTGCCAGCAGTTACTCGATGGTCCACGAGCAGTACTTC	CASSYSMVHEQYF
TRBV12-3/TRBV12-4	TRBD2	-	TRBJ2-1	TGTGCCAGCCTGACGGGAGGGGGATATGGAGATGAGCAGTTCTTC	CASLTGGGYGDEQFF
TRBV5-1	-	-	TRBJ1-5	TGCGCCAGCAGCTTGGACGGGATGAATCAGCCCCAGCATTTT	CASSLDGMNQPQHF
TRBV12-3/TRBV12-4	-	many	TRBJ1-1	TGTGCCAGCAGTCAGGGGACCACTGAAGCTTTCTTT	CASSQGTTEAFF
TRBV20-1	-	-	TRBJ2-7	TGCAGTGCTAGATCGCCTAGCGCTTCCTCCTACGAGCAGTACTTC	CSARSPSASSYEQYF
TRBV20-1	TRBD1	-	TRBJ2-1	TGCAGTGCTAGAGGACAGGGAGAATTATCCCTCTCCTACAATGAGCAGTTCTTC	CSARGQGELSLSYNEQFF
TRBV10-3	-	many	TRBJ2-7	TGTGCCATCAGTGACAGGGCCCGAGGCGAGCAGTACTTC	CAISDRARGEQYF
TRBV20-1	TRBD1	many	TRBJ2-1	TGCAGTGCTAGAGACACAGGGGGCCCTATTTCTTACAATGAGCAGTTCTTC	CSARDTGGPISYNEQFF
TRBV29-1	TRBD2	many	TRBJ2-1	TGCAGCGTTGGGGGTAGCGGGAGCTCCTACAATGAGCAGTTCTTC	CSVGGSGSSYNEQFF
TRBV7-9	-	-	TRBJ2-7	TGTGCCAGCAGCGCGATTCAGGGGCGTCGAATCTACGAGCAGTACTTC	CASSAIQGRRIYEQYF
TRBV20-1	-	many	TRBJ2-1	TGCAGTGCTAGTCCCAGGGTGGCATACAATGAGCAGTTCTTC	CSASPRVAYNEQFF
TRBV12-3/TRBV12-4	-	few	TRBJ2-7	TGTGCCAGCAGTTTAGGAGGGACCTCCCGCTACGAGCAGTACTTC	CASSLGGTSRYEQYF
TRBV11-3	-	-	TRBJ2-5	TGTGCCAGCAGCCTGGGACCCCCGGGGACCCAGTACTTC	CASSLGPPGTQYF
TRBV4-2	TRBD1	-	TRBJ1-1	TGTGCCAGCAGCCCGCTGGGGACAGAGAACACTGAAGCTTTCTTT	CASSPLGTENTEAFF
TRBV29-1	-	-	TRBJ1-1	TGCAGTGCTTCAGGGAGCGGAAACACTGAAGCTTTCTTT	CSASGSGNTEAFF
TRBV10-2	TRBD2	-	TRBJ2-7	TGCGCCAGCAACCTAGCGGGAGTTCATTCCTACGAGCAGTACTTC	CASNLAGVHSYEQYF
TRBV25-1	-	many	TRBJ2-5	TGTGCCAGCGGAACACCAGTGGGGAAAACGGAAGAGACCCAGTACTTC	CASGTPVGKTEETQYF
TRBV5-1	-	-	TRBJ2-5	TGCGCCAGCAGCTTCGAGGGGACCCAGTACTTC	CASSFEGTQYF
TRBV6-2/TRBV6-3	TRBD2	-	TRBJ2-1	TGTGCCAGCAGCTCAGGACTAGCGACCTACAATGAGCAGTTCTTC	CASSSGLATYNEQFF
TRBV18	-	-	TRBJ2-1	TGTGCCAGCTCACCACCGGACGGATCCAATGAGCAGTTCTTC	CASSPPDGSNEQFF
TRBV6-1	TRBD1	once	TRBJ2-3	TGTGCCAGCAGCGGACAGGGCTCCACAGATACGCAGTATTTT	CASSGQGSTDTQYF